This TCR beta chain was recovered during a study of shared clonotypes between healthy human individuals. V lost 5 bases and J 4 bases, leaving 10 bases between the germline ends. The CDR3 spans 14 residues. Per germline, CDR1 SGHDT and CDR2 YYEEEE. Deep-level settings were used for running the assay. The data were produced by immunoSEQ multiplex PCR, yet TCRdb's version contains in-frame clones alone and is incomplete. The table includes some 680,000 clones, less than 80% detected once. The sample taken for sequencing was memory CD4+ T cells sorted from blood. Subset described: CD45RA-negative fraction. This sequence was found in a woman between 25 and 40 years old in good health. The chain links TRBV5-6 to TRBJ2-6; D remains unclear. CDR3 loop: CASRKGYGANVLTF. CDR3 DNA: TGTGCCAGCAGAAAGGGTTACGGGGCCAACGTCCTGACTTTC.